The count of the clone carrying this T cell receptor beta chain is one. TCRdb's copy holds only in-frame clones and misses some; the assay was immunoSEQ multiplex PCR. The sample includes a few hundred thousand clones, about 91% of them seen just once. CDR3 length equals 14 residues. Germline CDR1 and CDR2: KGHDR and SFDVKD. V dropped 5 bases and J dropped 7; count of bases not matched to a gene: 6. This sample stems from a study of Ad26.COV2.S vaccination and SARS-CoV-2 variants. The treatment here: around 19 received Ad26.COV2.S at low or high dose, single or two shots; 5 received placebo; per-sample allocation not given. Samples were taken on day 63 after the first vaccine or placebo injection.

The TCR was taken from a person between 18 and 65 years old who received the Ad26.COV2.S COVID-19 vaccine or a placebo. Here the sequenced sample was peripheral blood, taken in a trial of Ad26.COV2.S vaccine versus placebo. The rearrangement joins TRBV24-1 to TRBJ2-2; 7 nucleotides agree with TRBD1. DNA of the CDR3: TGTGCCACCAGTGGAGGGGGCGATATCGGGGAGCTGTTTTTT. Translation gives CATSGGGDIGELFF.